These T cell receptor beta chains were read from a single sample in a study of T cells in Graves' hyperthyroidism and ophthalmopathy. MiXCR was run by TCRdb on the multiplex PCR reads, yielding one entry per CDR3 protein. This sample carries 400,000 to 600,000 distinct CDR3 sequences, about a fifth of them seen once, and the ten largest clones take around 27%. Material: blood. The receptors derive from a man between 18 and 29 years old with Graves' hyperthyroidism. The CDR3 runs from the conserved cysteine through the conserved F or W. The D gene is left open where the match is weak. Size is omitted from some rows. Given values are once, few, many or a class for expanded clones.

>-|TRBV6-5|many|TRBJ2-7
TGTGCCAGCAAGTTACCGGAGGCCTACGAGCAGTACTTC
CASKLPEAYEQYF
>TRBD1|TRBV20-1|many|TRBJ1-5
TGCAGTGCTAGAGATTGGATGGGACAGCCGAATTTT
CSARDWMGQPNF
>TRBD1|TRBV27|-|TRBJ1-5
TGTGCCAGCAGTCCAAACAGGGGTAGGGGCAATCAGCCCCAGCATTTT
CASSPNRGRGNQPQHF
>-|TRBV29-1|many|TRBJ2-5
TGCAGCGTAGCGTCGAACAGGGAGGGGGAGACCCAGTACTTC
CSVASNREGETQYF
>TRBD1|TRBV6-1|many|TRBJ2-5
TGTGCCTCAGACAGGGGAGGAGAGACCCAGTACTTC
CASDRGGETQYF
>-|TRBV6-1|-|TRBJ1-1
TGTGCCAGCAACCCAGCACGGGGGGGCCGGGCTTTCTTT
CASNPARGGRAFF
>-|TRBV7-2|few|TRBJ1-1
TGTGCCAGCAGCCGCGACCGGGGGGCAGGTGAAGCTTTCTTT
CASSRDRGAGEAFF
>-|TRBV20-1|many|TRBJ1-5
TGCAGTGCTAGCCGCGGGACAACCAATCAGCCCCAGCATTTT
CSASRGTTNQPQHF
>TRBD1|TRBV28|many|TRBJ2-7
TGTGCCAGCAGTGTTAGACAGGGAATTCTACCCGAGCAGTACTTC
CASSVRQGILPEQYF
>-|TRBV30|many|TRBJ1-1
TGTGCCTGGAGTGTAGCGGTGACCACTGAAGCTTTCTTT
CAWSVAVTTEAFF
>TRBD1|TRBV11-2|-|TRBJ2-5
TGTGCCAGCAGACACGACAGGGGAAAAGAGACCCAGTACTTC
CASRHDRGKETQYF
>TRBD2|TRBV6-1|-|TRBJ2-5
TGTGCCAGCAGTGATCTAGCCGGGGAGGGGCAAGAGACCCAGTACTTC
CASSDLAGEGQETQYF
>-|TRBV12-3/TRBV12-4|many|TRBJ2-5
TGTGCCAGCAGTTTGCGCCAGAACCAAGAGACCCAGTACTTC
CASSLRQNQETQYF
>-|TRBV4-1|many|TRBJ1-5
TGCGCCAGCAGCCAAGGGGATCCTCAGCCCCAGCATTTT
CASSQGDPQPQHF
>TRBD1|TRBV6-1|many|TRBJ2-2
TGTGCCAGCAGTGCCCGCCGGACAGGGGTCACCGGGGAGCTGTTTTTT
CASSARRTGVTGELFF
>TRBD1|TRBV27|-|TRBJ1-2
TGTGCCAGCAGTCCGAGGACAGGGGAGATTTTTAGCTACACCTTC
CASSPRTGEIFSYTF
>-|TRBV7-8|many|TRBJ2-2
TGTGCCAGCAGCCCCTTCACGGGGGTGGCCACCGGGGAGCTGTTTTTT
CASSPFTGVATGELFF
>-|TRBV2|many|TRBJ1-1
TGTGCCAGCAGAGCACAGGGCCCTGAAGCTTTCTTT
CASRAQGPEAFF
>TRBD1|TRBV6-1|many|TRBJ1-6
TGTGCCAGCAGTGAAGAAGGGGGCAGGGGTTCACCCCTCCACTTT
CASSEEGGRGSPLHF
>-|TRBV6-5|many|TRBJ1-1
TGTGCCAGCAGGACCCCAAGTCGGAGAACCAACACTGAAGCTTTCTTT
CASRTPSRRTNTEAFF
>-|TRBV19|many|TRBJ2-2
TGTGCCAGTATCGGGGTTACCGGGGAGCTGTTTTTT
CASIGVTGELFF
>TRBD1|TRBV6-2/TRBV6-3|many|TRBJ1-5
TGTGCCAGCCATGGGGGACAGGGAGACAATCAGCCCCAGCATTTT
CASHGGQGDNQPQHF
>-|TRBV5-4|-|TRBJ1-2
TGTGCCAGCAAGTCACTCGCTAACTATGGCTACACCTTC
CASKSLANYGYTF
>-|TRBV13|few|TRBJ2-7
TGTGCCAGCAGCCTTTATTCGGGGCCAGGGCAGGGGCACTACGAGCAGTACTTC
CASSLYSGPGQGHYEQYF
>-|TRBV2|many|TRBJ1-5
TGTGCCAGCAGTGAACAGGACAGTTACTTAAATCAGCCCCAGCATTTT
CASSEQDSYLNQPQHF